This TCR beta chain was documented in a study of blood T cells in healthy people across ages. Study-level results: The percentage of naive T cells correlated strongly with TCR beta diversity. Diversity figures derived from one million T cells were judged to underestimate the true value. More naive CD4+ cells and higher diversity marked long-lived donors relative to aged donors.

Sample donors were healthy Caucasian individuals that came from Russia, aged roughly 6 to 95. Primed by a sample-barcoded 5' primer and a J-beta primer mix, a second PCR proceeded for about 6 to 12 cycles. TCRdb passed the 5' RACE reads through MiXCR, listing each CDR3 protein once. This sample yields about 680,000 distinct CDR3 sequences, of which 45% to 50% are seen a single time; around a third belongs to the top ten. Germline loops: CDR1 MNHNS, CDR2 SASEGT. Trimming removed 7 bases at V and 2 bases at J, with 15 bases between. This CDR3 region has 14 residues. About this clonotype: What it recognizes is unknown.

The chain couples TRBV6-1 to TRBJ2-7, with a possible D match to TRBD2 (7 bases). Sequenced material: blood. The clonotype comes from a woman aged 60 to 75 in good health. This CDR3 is CASTQGGGPYEQYF. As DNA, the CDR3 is TGTGCCAGCACCCAAGGGGGGGGTCCCTACGAGCAGTACTTC.